Below are 25 T cell receptor beta chains sequenced from a single sample in a study of shared clonotypes between healthy human individuals. TCRdb keeps only in-frame clones here, not all; method: immunoSEQ multiplex PCR. The sample lists fewer than 3 million clones; about 90% were seen once. Sequenced: naive CD4+ T cells from PBMCs. Subset in this sample: CD45RA+ positively selected. The receptors were sampled from a man between 18 and 35 years old in good health. Some clones in this sample may be carry-over from other donors' samples.

CDR3 DNA: TGTGCCAGCAGCGGGACAAGGCGTTTCTCAGGTGGCTACACCTTC. Its protein product is CASSGTRRFSGGYTF. J is TRBJ1-2 and V is TRBV28; possibly TRBD1 for D (6 bases). Germline assignment: CDR1 MDHEN and CDR2 SYDVKM. The CDR3 is 15 residues long. The V end was cut by 6 bases, the J end by 7 bases, with 21 bases between.

The chain combines TRBV29-1 with TRBJ2-7, with D perhaps assigned TRBD1 or TRBD2 (7 bases each). This CDR3 is 13 amino acids long. The V gene's germline CDR1 is SQVTM and CDR2 ANQGSEA. V lost 6 bases and J 8 bases, leaving 20 bases between the germline ends. The CDR3 sequence is CSVLFSRGGQQYF. Written as DNA, the CDR3 is TGCAGCGTACTATTTTCCAGGGGGGGTCAGCAGTACTTC.

The chain carries TRBV5-1 and TRBJ2-5; D ambiguous. The CDR3 has 12 amino acids. Deletions cut 3 bases from V and 4 bases from J, with 7 bases between. From germline, CDR1 is SGHRS and CDR2 YFSETQ. CDR3 nucleotides: TGCGCCAGCAGCTCGAGGACAGAGACCCAGTACTTC. Amino acids: CASSSRTETQYF.

V usage is TRBV28 and J usage is TRBJ2-2, with TRBD1 matching over 8 bases. Germline trimming cut 4 bases from V and 1 base from J; bases unmatched to any gene: 5. CDR3 length equals 16 residues. Looked up from germline, CDR1 is MDHEN and CDR2 is SYDVKM. The CDR3 coding sequence is TGTGCCAGCAGTTCCAGGGGGCGTTTGAACACCGGGGAGCTGTTTTTT. This sequence encodes CASSSRGRLNTGELFF. The entire variable domain, with the rest obtained from reference TRBV28 and TRBJ2-2, is as follows: DVKVTQSSRYLVKRTGEKVFLECVQDMDHENMFWYRQDPGLGLRLIYFSYDVKMKEKGDIPEGYSVSREKKERFSLILESASTNQTSMYLCASSSRGRLNTGELFFGEGSRLTVL.

The V and J genes are TRBV6-1 and TRBJ1-5; TRBD1 agrees at 7 bases. Trimming removed 9 bases from V and 3 bases from J; junction bases left unmatched: 11. Germline V gives CDR1 MNHNS, CDR2 SASEGT. There are 15 residues in the CDR3. CDR3 amino acids: CASWIWTGFNQPQHF. The CDR3 region has the DNA TGTGCCAGTTGGATTTGGACAGGCTTCAATCAGCCCCAGCATTTT.

This chain joins TRBV28 and TRBJ2-2, with D perhaps matching TRBD2 (6 bases). Per germline, CDR1 MDHEN and CDR2 SYDVKM. Trimming removed 4 bases at V and 2 bases at J, with 8 bases between. The CDR3 contains 14 residues. The CDR3 region is CASSSGTNTGELFF. In DNA, the CDR3 is TGTGCCAGCAGTTCCGGGACTAACACCGGGGAGCTGTTTTTT.

The V call is TRBV28, the J call TRBJ2-5; 12 positions match TRBD1. Trimming at V came to 6 bases and at J to 5 bases, leaving 7 bases not matched to a gene. Germline loops: CDR1 MDHEN, CDR2 SYDVKM. This CDR3 has 15 amino acids. The chain's CDR3 is CASRKGQGALETQYF. As DNA, the CDR3 is TGTGCCAGCAGAAAGGGACAGGGGGCTTTGGAGACCCAGTACTTC.

V gene TRBV7-2 combines with J gene TRBJ2-3; D assignment may be TRBD1 or TRBD2 (6 bases each). Trimming removed 4 bases at V and 9 bases at J, with 14 bases between. The CDR3 covers 13 residues. Germline V gene lookup returns CDR1 SGHTA and CDR2 FQGNSA. CDR3 sequence: CASSSTGARTQYF. The DNA for the CDR3 is TGTGCCAGCAGCTCGACGGGGGCGCGGACGCAGTATTTT.

For this clone: Other DNA sequences in the same sample also yield this CDR3. The rearrangement uses TRBV5-4 and TRBJ1-3, with 9 bases matching TRBD1. Germline CDR1 is SGHNT and CDR2 is YYREEE (reference sequence). J gave up 7 bases and V 3 bases, and 2 bases lay outside the gene matches. The CDR3 runs 13 residues. CDR3 nucleotide sequence: TGTGCCAGCAGCTCCGACAGGGGGAACACCATATATTTT. Translating it yields CASSSDRGNTIYF.

The gene calls are TRBV4-2 and TRBJ2-2, with D possibly TRBD1 on 6 matching bases. Germline V gene lookup returns CDR1 LGHNA and CDR2 YNFKEQ. V was clipped by 0 bases and J by 4 bases, with 18 bases between them. The CDR3 totals 18 residues. As DNA, the CDR3 is TGTGCCAGCAGCCAAGATCGTAAGGGGGTCTGGTTCACCGGGGAGCTGTTTTTT. Amino acids: CASSQDRKGVWFTGELFF.

The rearrangement joins TRBV27 to TRBJ2-3, with D perhaps TRBD1 (5 bases). From germline, CDR1 is MNHEY and CDR2 SMNVEV (reference sequence). This CDR3 region has 15 residues. V was clipped by 5 bases and J by 1 base, with 13 bases between them. The CDR3 protein is CASSRRALGTDTQYF. The CDR3 bases are TGTGCCAGCAGTCGCAGGGCTTTGGGCACAGATACGCAGTATTTT.

V usage is TRBV18 and J usage is TRBJ2-7; D call uncertain. Trimming stripped 3 bases from V and 1 base from J, with 10 bases between. Per germline, CDR1 KGHSH and CDR2 LQKENI. The CDR3 contains 14 residues. The CDR3 loop reads CASSPKGRSYEQYF. In DNA form, the CDR3 reads TGTGCCAGCTCACCCAAAGGACGGTCCTACGAGCAGTACTTC.

This chain uses TRBV4-1 with TRBJ2-1; TRBD2 matches 14 bases. The V and J ends lost 4 bases and 8 bases, in that order; junction bases with no gene match: 7. Germline CDR1 reads MGHRA; CDR2 reads YSYEKL. CDR3 length: 16 residues. CDR3 nucleotide sequence: TGCGCCAGCAGCCCGGTGGGGACTAGCGGGAGTGATGAGCAGTTCTTC. This gives the protein CASSPVGTSGSDEQFF.

This clone was recorded only once. The genes are TRBV25-1 and TRBJ2-2; unclear D gene. The germline V and J ends were trimmed by 4 bases and 0 bases, with 9 bases remaining between them. The CDR3 covers 15 residues. CDR1 and CDR2 (germline): MGHDK, SYGVNS. CDR3 coding DNA: TGTGCCAGCAGTGCGAGTGGCTCGAACACCGGGGAGCTGTTTTTT. Translated, it gives CASSASGSNTGELFF.

V usage is TRBV29-1 and J usage is TRBJ2-1; D gene unclear. CDR3 length: 12 amino acids. Trimming removed 7 bases at V and 2 bases at J, with 9 bases between. Germline CDR1 reads SQVTM; CDR2 reads ANQGSEA. The CDR3 reads CSGILPYNEQFF. The CDR3 nucleotides are TGCAGCGGGATCCTCCCCTACAATGAGCAGTTCTTC.

This clone showed up just once. This chain connects TRBV18 to TRBJ1-1; D may be TRBD1 (6 bases). The CDR3 has 17 amino acids. From germline, CDR1 is KGHSH and CDR2 LQKENI. Trimming pared 5 bases from V and 0 bases from J, leaving 19 bases between. CDR3 sequence (DNA): TGTGCCAGCTCATCATTGTACACCGGACAGTTGAACACTGAAGCTTTCTTT. Its translation is CASSSLYTGQLNTEAFF.

The V call is TRBV7-3, the J call TRBJ1-2; D might be TRBD1 (6 bases). V lost 3 bases, J lost 6 bases, and 14 bases lay in between. Germline-derived CDR1 and CDR2 are SGHTA and FQGTGA. This CDR3 has 14 residues. For the CDR3, the DNA is TGTGCCAGCAGCTTCTCGTTTCAGGGGCATGGCTACACCTTC. Translating gives CASSFSFQGHGYTF.

The DNA for the CDR3 is TGTGCCTGGGGAGGGCGTACCCCCTCCTACGAGCAGTACTTC. It translates to CAWGGRTPSYEQYF. The J gene is TRBJ2-7, the V gene TRBV30; TRBD2 is a possible D gene (6 bases). The V gene lost 5 bases and the J gene lost 0 bases, with 14 bases spanning the gap. CDR3 length: 14 amino acids. The germline gives CDR1 GTSNPN, CDR2 SVGIG (reference sequence).

V and J are TRBV5-1 and TRBJ2-3, with 7 bases fitting TRBD2. Germline CDR1 and CDR2: SGHRS and YFSETQ. This CDR3 region has 15 residues. The J segment lost 5 bases and the V segment lost 6 bases, leaving 12 bases of the junction unmatched. CDR3 sequence reads: CASTIIGGSVDTQYF. The CDR3, as DNA: TGCGCCAGCACGATAATCGGGGGGTCGGTAGATACGCAGTATTTT.

The rearrangement uses TRBV5-1 and TRBJ2-1; D unclear. V was shortened by 5 bases and J by 0 bases, with 12 bases between the two germline ends. Germline V gene data show CDR1 as SGHRS and CDR2 as YFSETQ. This CDR3 has 15 amino acids. The CDR3: CASRLWTASYNEQFF. The CDR3 DNA reads as TGCGCCAGCAGATTGTGGACGGCCTCCTACAATGAGCAGTTCTTC.

Concerning this clone itself: Other DNA sequences in this sample translate to the same CDR3. The chain carries TRBV28 and TRBJ2-3; D gene uncertain. V lost 5 bases and J 6 bases, leaving 6 bases between the germline ends. The CDR3 is 11 residues long. The germline gives CDR1 MDHEN, CDR2 SYDVKM. CDR3 amino acids: CASSLRDTQYF. In DNA form, the CDR3 reads TGTGCCAGCAGTCTGAGGGATACGCAGTATTTT. The full variable domain, rest sourced from reference TRBV28 and TRBJ2-3, is DVKVTQSSRYLVKRTGEKVFLECVQDMDHENMFWYRQDPGLGLRLIYFSYDVKMKEKGDIPEGYSVSREKKERFSLILESASTNQTSMYLCASSLRDTQYFGPGTRLTVL.

The chain employs TRBV6-5 and TRBJ2-5, with TRBD1 matching over 10 bases. Germline assignment: CDR1 MNHEY and CDR2 SVGAGI. V gave up 6 bases and J gave up 6 bases; unmatched junction bases: 7. CDR3 size: 14 residues. CDR3 residues: CASSLDRGLKTQYF. The CDR3 DNA reads as TGTGCCAGCAGCTTAGACAGGGGGCTAAAGACCCAGTACTTC.

This chain links TRBV4-1 with TRBJ2-4; a possible D gene is TRBD2 (5 bases). V was pared by 1 base and J by 0 bases, with 7 bases between. Germline CDR1 and CDR2: MGHRA and YSYEKL. The CDR3 is 15 residues long. This CDR3 is CASSQVGLAKNIQYF. In DNA form, the CDR3 reads TGCGCCAGCAGCCAAGTTGGACTAGCCAAAAACATTCAGTACTTC.

The chain combines TRBV28 with TRBJ2-3, with a tentative D call TRBD2 (7 bases). The germline gives CDR1 MDHEN, CDR2 SYDVKM. The CDR3 has 15 residues. The V end lost 7 bases, the J end lost 0 bases, and 14 bases lay between the germline ends. CDR3 sequence reads: CASTWGGSSTDTQYF. The CDR3 DNA reads as TGTGCCAGCACTTGGGGGGGCTCAAGCACAGATACGCAGTATTTT.

About this clone itself: This same CDR3 is encoded by further DNA sequences in the sample. The V call is TRBV7-8, the J call TRBJ2-3; D is unresolved. Trimming took 0 bases from V and 1 from J, leaving 5 bases between them. The CDR3 spans 14 residues. Germline CDR1 SGHVS, CDR2 FQNEAQ. For the CDR3, the DNA is TGTGCCAGCAGCTTAGCCAGCGGCACAGATACGCAGTATTTT. It encodes CASSLASGTDTQYF. Full variable domain (outside the CDR3, taken from reference TRBV7-8 and TRBJ2-3): GAGVSQSPRYKVAKRGQDVALRCDPISGHVSLFWYQQALGQGPEFLTYFQNEAQLDKSGLPSDRFFAERPEGSVSTLKIQRTQQEDSAVYLCASSLASGTDTQYFGPGTRLTVL.